This TCR beta chain was sequenced in a study of blood T cell repertoires in COVID-19. About the research overall: Samples of COVID-19 (acute and convalescent) were obtained from the United States, Italy and Spain. Sample material is recorded as cDNA or gDNA derived from T cells, B-cell-depleted T cells, or PBMCs.

Trimming stripped 4 bases from V and 0 bases from J, with 10 bases between. In germline, CDR1 is SGHKS, CDR2 YYEKEE (reference sequence). The CDR3 has 14 residues. It was during active infection that Seattle patients were enrolled and then longitudinally followed. With respect to this clone: Other DNA sequences of this sample code for an identical CDR3.

Using immunoSEQ multiplex PCR, the repertoire was profiled, and TCRdb retains in-frame clones only, with some absent. Of 300,000 to 450,000 clones listed, around 87% are singletons. The sequenced sample consisted of peripheral blood. The receptor was derived from a woman between 55 and 75 years old with COVID-19, enrolled during active disease. The V and J genes are TRBV5-5 and TRBJ1-1; weak D call: TRBD1 (5 bases). The CDR3 nucleotides are TGTGCCAGCAGCCGCGGGACTTTGAACACTGAAGCTTTCTTT. Amino acid sequence: CASSRGTLNTEAFF.